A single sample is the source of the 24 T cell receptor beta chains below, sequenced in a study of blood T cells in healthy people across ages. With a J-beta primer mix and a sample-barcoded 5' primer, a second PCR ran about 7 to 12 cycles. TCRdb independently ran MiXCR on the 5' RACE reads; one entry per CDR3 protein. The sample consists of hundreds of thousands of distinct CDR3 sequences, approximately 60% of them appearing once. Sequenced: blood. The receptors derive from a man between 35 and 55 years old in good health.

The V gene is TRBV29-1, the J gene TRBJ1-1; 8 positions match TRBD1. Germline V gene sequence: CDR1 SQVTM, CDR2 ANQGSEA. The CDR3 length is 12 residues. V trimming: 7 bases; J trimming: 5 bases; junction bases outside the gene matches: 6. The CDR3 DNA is TGCAGCGGATGGACAGGGAATACTGAAGCTTTCTTT. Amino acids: CSGWTGNTEAFF.

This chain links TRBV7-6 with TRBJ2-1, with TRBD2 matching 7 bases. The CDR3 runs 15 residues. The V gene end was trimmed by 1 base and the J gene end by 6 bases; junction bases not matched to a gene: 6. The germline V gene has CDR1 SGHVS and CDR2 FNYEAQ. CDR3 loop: CASSLGGLAGNEQFF. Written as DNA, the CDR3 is TGTGCCAGCAGCTTAGGGGGGTTAGCGGGCAATGAGCAGTTCTTC.

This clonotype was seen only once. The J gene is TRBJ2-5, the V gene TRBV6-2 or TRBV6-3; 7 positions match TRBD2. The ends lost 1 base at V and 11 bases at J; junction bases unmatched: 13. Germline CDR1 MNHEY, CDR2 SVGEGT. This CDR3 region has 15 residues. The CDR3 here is CASSYFAGVGNEQYF. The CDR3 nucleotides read TGTGCCAGCAGTTACTTTGCGGGAGTTGGGAATGAGCAGTACTTC.

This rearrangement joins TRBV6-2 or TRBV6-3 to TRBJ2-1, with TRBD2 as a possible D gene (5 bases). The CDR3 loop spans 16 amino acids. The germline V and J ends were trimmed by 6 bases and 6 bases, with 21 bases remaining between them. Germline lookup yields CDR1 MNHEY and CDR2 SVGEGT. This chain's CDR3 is CASRPNRDLGSNEQFF. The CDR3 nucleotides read TGTGCCAGCAGGCCAAACCGGGATTTGGGGAGCAATGAGCAGTTCTTC.

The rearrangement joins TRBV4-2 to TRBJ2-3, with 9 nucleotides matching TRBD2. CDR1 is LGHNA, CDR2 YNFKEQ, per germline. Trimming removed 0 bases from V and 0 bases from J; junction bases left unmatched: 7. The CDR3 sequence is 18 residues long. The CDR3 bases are TGTGCCAGCAGCCAAGAAGGGACTAGCCGGATTAGCACAGATACGCAGTATTTT. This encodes CASSQEGTSRISTDTQYF.

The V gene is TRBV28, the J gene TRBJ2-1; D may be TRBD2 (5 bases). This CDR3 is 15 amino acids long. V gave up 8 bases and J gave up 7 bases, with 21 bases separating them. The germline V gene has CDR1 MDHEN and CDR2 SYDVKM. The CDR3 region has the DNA TGTGCCAGCGCTGCGGGTTCTGGAAGCTGGAATGAGCAGTTCTTC. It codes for CASAAGSGSWNEQFF.

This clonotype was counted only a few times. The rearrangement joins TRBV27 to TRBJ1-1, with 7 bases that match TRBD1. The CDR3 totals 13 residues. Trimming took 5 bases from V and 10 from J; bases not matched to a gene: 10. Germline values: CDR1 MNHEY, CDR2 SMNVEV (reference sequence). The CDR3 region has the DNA TGTGCCAGCAGTCTAAGACAGGGTCGCGGAGCTTTCTTT. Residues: CASSLRQGRGAFF.

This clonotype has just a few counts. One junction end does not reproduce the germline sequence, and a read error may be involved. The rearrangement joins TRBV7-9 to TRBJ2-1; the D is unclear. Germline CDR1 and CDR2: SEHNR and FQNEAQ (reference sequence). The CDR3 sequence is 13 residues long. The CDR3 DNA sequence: TGTGCCAGCAGATTAGAGGCAGTGAATGAGCAGTTCTTC. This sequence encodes CASRLEAVNEQFF.

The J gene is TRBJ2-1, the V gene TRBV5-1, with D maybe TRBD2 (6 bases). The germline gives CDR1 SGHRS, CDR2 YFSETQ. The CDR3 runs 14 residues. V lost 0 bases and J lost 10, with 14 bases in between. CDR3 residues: CASSLAPVGGEQFF. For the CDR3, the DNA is TGCGCCAGCAGCTTGGCCCCTGTCGGAGGGGAGCAGTTCTTC.

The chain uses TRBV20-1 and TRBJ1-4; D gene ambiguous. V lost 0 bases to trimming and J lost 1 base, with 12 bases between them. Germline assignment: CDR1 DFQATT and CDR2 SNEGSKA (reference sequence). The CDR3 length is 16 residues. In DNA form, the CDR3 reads TGCAGTGCTAGAGATTTCCTCTCGGGAACTAATGAAAAACTGTTTTTT. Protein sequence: CSARDFLSGTNEKLFF.

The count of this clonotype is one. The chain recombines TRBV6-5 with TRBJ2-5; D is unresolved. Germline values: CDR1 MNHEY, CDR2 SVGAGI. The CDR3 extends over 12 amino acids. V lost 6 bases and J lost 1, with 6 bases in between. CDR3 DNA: TGTGCCAGCAGGATAGGCCAAGAGACCCAGTACTTC. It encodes CASRIGQETQYF.

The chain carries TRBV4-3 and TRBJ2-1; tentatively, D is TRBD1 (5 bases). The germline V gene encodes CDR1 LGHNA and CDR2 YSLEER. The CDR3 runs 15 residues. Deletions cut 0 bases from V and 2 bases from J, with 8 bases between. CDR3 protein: CASSQEWGPYNEQFF. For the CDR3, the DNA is TGCGCCAGCAGCCAAGAGTGGGGCCCCTACAATGAGCAGTTCTTC.

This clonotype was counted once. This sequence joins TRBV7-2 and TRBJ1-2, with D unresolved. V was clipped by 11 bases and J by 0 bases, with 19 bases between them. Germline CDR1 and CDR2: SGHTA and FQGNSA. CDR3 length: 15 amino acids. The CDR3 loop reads CAGNQAGRANYGYTF. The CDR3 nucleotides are TGTGCCGGCAATCAGGCGGGGAGGGCTAACTATGGCTACACCTTC.

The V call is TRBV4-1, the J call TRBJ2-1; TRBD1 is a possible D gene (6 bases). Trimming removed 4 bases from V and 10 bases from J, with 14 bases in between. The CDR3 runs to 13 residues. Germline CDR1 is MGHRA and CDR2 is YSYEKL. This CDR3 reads CASSLQGTYEQFF. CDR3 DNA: TGCGCCAGCAGCCTACAGGGAACCTACGAGCAGTTCTTC.

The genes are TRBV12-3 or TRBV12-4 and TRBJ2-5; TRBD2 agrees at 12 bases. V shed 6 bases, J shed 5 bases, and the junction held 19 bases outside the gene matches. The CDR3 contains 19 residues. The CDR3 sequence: CASSARGGTSGSLSETQYF. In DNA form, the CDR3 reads TGTGCCAGCAGCGCTCGCGGGGGGACTAGCGGGTCTCTCAGTGAGACCCAGTACTTC.

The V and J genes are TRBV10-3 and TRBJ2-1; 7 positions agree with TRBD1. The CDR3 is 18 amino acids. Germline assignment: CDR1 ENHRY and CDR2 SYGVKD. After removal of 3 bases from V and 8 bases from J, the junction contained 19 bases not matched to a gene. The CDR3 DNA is TGTGCCATCAGTGATAGGGACAGAGTCGCTCGAGCTCGCGATGAGCAGTTCTTC. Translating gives CAISDRDRVARARDEQFF.

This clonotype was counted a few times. The CDR3 loop reads CASSQEQASGANVLTF. The CDR3 bases are TGCGCCAGCAGCCAAGAGCAGGCATCTGGGGCCAACGTCCTGACTTTC. The V call is TRBV4-3, the J call TRBJ2-6; D ambiguous. V lost 0 bases to trimming and J lost 1 base, with 7 bases between them. CDR1 and CDR2 (germline): LGHNA, YSLEER. The CDR3 is made up of 16 amino acids.

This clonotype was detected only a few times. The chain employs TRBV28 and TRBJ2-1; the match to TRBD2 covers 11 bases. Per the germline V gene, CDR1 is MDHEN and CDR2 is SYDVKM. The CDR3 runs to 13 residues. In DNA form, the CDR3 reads TGTGCGCTTAGCGGGAGGGCGGGGAATGAGCAGTTCTTC. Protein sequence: CALSGRAGNEQFF. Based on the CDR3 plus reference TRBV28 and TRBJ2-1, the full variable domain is DVKVTQSSRYLVKRTGEKVFLECVQDMDHENMFWYRQDPGLGLRLIYFSYDVKMKEKGDIPEGYSVSREKKERFSLILESASTNQTSMYLCALSGRAGNEQFFGPGTRLTVL.

The CDR3 reads CASSYGGNNEQFF. The DNA of the CDR3 is TGTGCCAGCAGCTATGGCGGTAACAATGAGCAGTTCTTC. The chain carries TRBV7-2 and TRBJ2-1, with D unclear. CDR1 is SGHTA, CDR2 FQGNSA, per germline. The CDR3 has 13 residues. V was cut by 4 bases and J by 5 bases, with 9 bases left in between.

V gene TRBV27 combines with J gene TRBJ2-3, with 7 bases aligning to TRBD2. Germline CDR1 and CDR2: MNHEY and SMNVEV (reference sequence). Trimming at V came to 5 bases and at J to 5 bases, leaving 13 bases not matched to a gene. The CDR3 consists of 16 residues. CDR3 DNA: TGTGCCAGCAGTCCACTCAGGGTATTAGCGGGAGATACGCAGTATTTT. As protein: CASSPLRVLAGDTQYF.

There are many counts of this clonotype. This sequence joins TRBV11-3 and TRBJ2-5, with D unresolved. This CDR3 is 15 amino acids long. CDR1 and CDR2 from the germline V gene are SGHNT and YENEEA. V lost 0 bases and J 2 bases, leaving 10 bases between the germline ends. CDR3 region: CASSLESEGQETQYF. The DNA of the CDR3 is TGTGCCAGCAGCTTAGAGTCGGAAGGGCAAGAGACCCAGTACTTC.

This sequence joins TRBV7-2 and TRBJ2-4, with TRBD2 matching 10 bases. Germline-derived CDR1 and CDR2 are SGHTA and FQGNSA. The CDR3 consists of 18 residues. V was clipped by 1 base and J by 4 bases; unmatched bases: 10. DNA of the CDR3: TGTGCCAGCAGCTTAGAGGGGGCAGCGGGGGGGCTAAAAAACATTCAGTACTTC. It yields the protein CASSLEGAAGGLKNIQYF.

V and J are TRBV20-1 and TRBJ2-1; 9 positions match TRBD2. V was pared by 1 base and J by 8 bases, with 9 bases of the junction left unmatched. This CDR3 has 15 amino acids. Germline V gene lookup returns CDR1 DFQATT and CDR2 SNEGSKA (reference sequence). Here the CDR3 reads CSARVSGRGADEQFF. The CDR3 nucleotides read TGCAGTGCTAGAGTTAGCGGGAGAGGAGCGGATGAGCAGTTCTTC.

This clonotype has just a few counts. The CDR3: CASSQETGLRGYEQYF. CDR3 in DNA: TGTGCCAGCAGCCAGGAGACGGGCCTCCGGGGGTACGAGCAGTACTTC. This chain uses TRBV3-1 with TRBJ2-7, with D possibly TRBD2 on 6 matching bases. Germline lookup yields CDR1 LGHDT and CDR2 YNNKEL (reference sequence). V lost 3 bases, J lost 4 bases, and 19 bases lay in between. The length of the CDR3 is 16 residues.